One and the same sample provided the 10 T cell receptor beta chains below, sequenced in a study of blood T cell repertoires in COVID-19. Profiled with immunoSEQ multiplex PCR; TCRdb holds only in-frame clones, not every one. The sample carries 100,000 to 150,000 clones, 70% to 90% recorded once. The sequenced sample was peripheral blood. Every receptor here comes from a man aged 65 to 79 with active COVID-19.

V gene TRBV6-2 or TRBV6-3 combines with J gene TRBJ2-7; unclear D gene. Germline V gene sequence: CDR1 MNHEY, CDR2 SVGEGT. Trimming took 5 bases from V and 2 from J, leaving 13 bases between them. This CDR3 has 14 amino acids. CDR3 DNA sequence: TGTGCCAGCAGTCTATCCGACTGGACCTACGAGCAGTACTTC. Residues: CASSLSDWTYEQYF.

This clone occurred a few times. The chain carries TRBV30 and TRBJ2-7; 12 nucleotides agree with TRBD1. CDR3 length equals 14 residues. CDR1 is GTSNPN and CDR2 is SVGIG in the germline V gene (reference sequence). J lost 5 bases, V lost 4 bases, and 6 bases had no gene match. In DNA form, the CDR3 reads TGTGCCTGGACCTCCGGGACAGGGGGCGACGAGCAGTACTTC. It translates to CAWTSGTGGDEQYF.

The gene calls are TRBV7-2 and TRBJ1-5; D not certain. The CDR3 is 12 residues long. V was clipped by 0 bases and J by 7 bases, with 4 bases between them. From germline, CDR1 is SGHTA and CDR2 FQGNSA. In DNA form, the CDR3 reads TGTGCCAGCAGCTTAGCGGGCCAGCCCCAGCATTTT. It encodes CASSLAGQPQHF.

The J gene is TRBJ1-2, the V gene TRBV30; weak D call: TRBD1 (5 bases). Germline-derived CDR1 and CDR2 are GTSNPN and SVGIG (reference sequence). CDR3 length equals 11 residues. V gave up 4 bases and J gave up 7 bases, with 10 bases separating them. This CDR3 reads CAWMFRAGYTF. CDR3 coding DNA: TGTGCCTGGATGTTCAGGGCTGGCTACACCTTC.

The chain employs TRBV4-3 and TRBJ1-5, with TRBD1 identical over 12 bases. V shed 4 bases and J 0 bases; nucleotides not matched to a gene: 13. The germline gives CDR1 LGHNA, CDR2 YSLEER. The CDR3 has 20 residues. The CDR3 sequence: CASSPNSRDRGRSSNQPQHF. Written as DNA, the CDR3 is TGCGCCAGCAGCCCCAATTCCCGGGACAGGGGGCGGTCTAGCAATCAGCCCCAGCATTTT.

V is TRBV19 and J is TRBJ1-5; the match to TRBD1 covers 9 bases. Trimming took 5 bases from V and 0 from J; bases not matched to a gene: 8. The CDR3 is 17 residues long. The V gene's germline CDR1 is LNHDA and CDR2 SQIVND (reference sequence). CDR3 in amino acids: CASSPKDRGNSNQPQHF. As DNA, the CDR3 is TGTGCCAGTAGTCCGAAAGACAGGGGGAATAGCAATCAGCCCCAGCATTTT. Complete variable domain (other parts from reference TRBV19 and TRBJ1-5): DGGITQSPKYLFRKEGQNVTLSCEQNLNHDAMYWYRQDPGQGLRLIYYSQIVNDFQKGDIAEGYSVSREKKESFPLTVTSAQKNPTAFYLCASSPKDRGNSNQPQHFGDGTRLSIL.

The rearrangement uses TRBV6-1 and TRBJ1-5, with D perhaps matching TRBD1 (5 bases). This CDR3 region has 15 residues. With 2 bases removed from V and 7 bases from J, the gap between germline ends came to 15 bases. CDR1 is MNHNS, CDR2 SASEGT, per germline. Here the CDR3 DNA reads TGTGCCAGCAGTGAACGGGGGGAGGACGACCAGCCCCAGCATTTT. As protein: CASSERGEDDQPQHF.

V gene TRBV5-1 combines with J gene TRBJ2-7; D not resolved. V dropped 4 bases and J dropped 8 bases, with 22 bases sitting between them. Looked up from germline, CDR1 is SGHRS and CDR2 is YFSETQ. This CDR3 is 15 amino acids long. CDR3 residues: CASSVAPNPETQQYF. For the CDR3, the DNA is TGCGCCAGCAGCGTCGCGCCCAACCCGGAGACGCAGCAGTACTTC.

The chain joins TRBV6-4 to TRBJ2-1; 14 bases fit TRBD2. Germline CDR1 reads MRHNA; CDR2 reads SNTAGT. With V trimmed by 6 bases and J by 1 base, 8 bases remained unmatched. The CDR3 has 18 residues. The CDR3 DNA follows: TGTGCCAGCAGGGGGACTAGCGGGAGAGGTGAGTCCTACAATGAGCAGTTCTTC. Amino acid sequence: CASRGTSGRGESYNEQFF.

This clone was found once. V and J are TRBV7-9 and TRBJ2-1, with D possibly TRBD2 on 5 matching bases. The CDR3 sequence is 16 residues long. V lost 1 base, J lost 0 bases, and 10 bases lay in between. Per germline, CDR1 SEHNR and CDR2 FQNEAQ (reference sequence). The CDR3 DNA sequence: TGTGCCAGCAGCTTAGAGGAGGACCTCTCCTACAATGAGCAGTTCTTC. Protein product: CASSLEEDLSYNEQFF.